There are a few counts of the clone carrying this T cell receptor beta chain. Its antigen is unidentified. The sample comes from a study of CD8+ T cells in alopecia areata. Whole-study results and caveats: Alopecia totalis/universalis scalp especially showed more expanded CD8+ clones than normal scalp. As there was one nonresponder, how baseline CD8+ expansion relates to response remains uncertain. Among the top 100, expanded CD8+ clones were significantly decreased by tofacitinib, as was scalp clonality.

Extraction of RNA preceded its reverse transcription into cDNA, which served as the sequencing template. Clones were read by immunoSEQ multiplex PCR, and TCRdb kept only the in-frame ones, dropping some. The sample records about 210,000 clones, 64% being singletons. Germline lookup yields CDR1 SNHLY and CDR2 FYNNEI. The ends were cut back, 6 bases at V and 0 bases at J, with 3 bases in the middle. This CDR3 has 13 residues. Treatment indicated: oral pan-JAK inhibitor, 5-10 mg twice daily. Sorted populations comprised CD4+ and CD8+ T cells obtained from PBMCs. This chain links TRBV2 with TRBJ1-6; no clear D gene. The sequences come from CD4+ T cells sorted from blood, collected at week 4, from a patient treated with tofacitinib. This clonotype was obtained from a human donor with alopecia areata. The CDR3 here is CASSSSYNSPLHF. The CDR3 DNA sequence: TGTGCCAGCAGCAGCTCCTATAATTCACCCCTCCACTTT.